Each of the 11 T cell receptor beta chains below was sequenced from the same sample in a study of CD8 T cells in ankylosing spondylitis. One entry per CDR3 protein, called by TCRdb with MiXCR from the 5' RACE reads. The repertoire has under 120,000 distinct CDR3 sequences, approximately 25% of them found once; the top ten carry over 9%. Sequencing was done on a sample of synovial fluid, either unsorted or a sorted T cell fraction (not recorded which). These receptors came from a male donor with ankylosing spondylitis.

This clonotype was found a few times. The rearrangement joins TRBV12-3 or TRBV12-4 to TRBJ2-6; D unclear. V shed 3 bases and J shed 2 bases, with 5 bases lying between them. The CDR3 spans 14 residues. Here the CDR3 DNA reads TGTGCCAGCAGTTTCGGAGCTGGGGCCAACGTCCTGACTTTC. Translating gives CASSFGAGANVLTF.

This clonotype was observed many times. This chain links TRBV2 with TRBJ2-5; D not resolved. In germline, CDR1 is SNHLY, CDR2 FYNNEI. The CDR3 spans 12 residues. V dropped 2 bases and J dropped 4 bases, with 5 bases sitting between them. CDR3: CASSESGETQYF. The CDR3 bases are TGTGCCAGCAGTGAAAGTGGAGAGACCCAGTACTTC.

The chain combines TRBV6-5 with TRBJ2-5; D unclear. V lost 2 bases and J 1 base, leaving 8 bases between the germline ends. The CDR3 is 14 residues long. Germline V gives CDR1 MNHEY, CDR2 SVGAGI. The CDR3 loop is CASSYVAVQETQYF. The DNA for the CDR3 is TGTGCCAGCAGTTACGTCGCGGTCCAAGAGACCCAGTACTTC.

In DNA form, the CDR3 reads TGTGCCAGCACCACGAGCGGGAGAGACGAGCAGTACTTC. It codes for CASTTSGRDEQYF. The V gene is TRBV12-3 or TRBV12-4, the J gene TRBJ2-7; 8 positions match TRBD2. The CDR3 contains 13 residues. Losses at the gene ends were 7 bases for V and 5 bases for J; bases not matched to a gene: 7.

This clonotype turned up a few times. This chain joins TRBV29-1 and TRBJ1-6; 11 nucleotides match TRBD1. This CDR3 region has 14 residues. V was pared by 7 bases and J by 10 bases, with 9 bases of the junction left unmatched. Germline V gene lookup returns CDR1 SQVTM and CDR2 ANQGSEA. The CDR3 DNA reads as TGCAGCGCCAAGGGACAGGGGGATCGCTCACCCCTCCACTTT. Its translation: CSAKGQGDRSPLHF.

This clonotype was detected only a few times. The genes are TRBV18 and TRBJ2-7; either TRBD1 or TRBD2 may fit D (5 bases each). CDR1 and CDR2 (germline): KGHSH, LQKENI. This CDR3 has 14 residues. Trimming left V 3 bases short and J 2 bases short, with 11 bases between. For the CDR3, the DNA is TGTGCCAGCTCACCCGGGACCGTTCCCTACGAGCAGTACGTC. Its translation: CASSPGTVPYEQYV.

This sequence joins TRBV12-3 or TRBV12-4 and TRBJ1-5; D unresolved. The CDR3 has 16 amino acids. Trimming took 4 bases from V and 7 from J, leaving 20 bases between them. CDR3 DNA: TGTGCCAGCAGTTCCTCCCCCGTTTCGTCCGGCCAGCCCCAGCATTTT. It encodes CASSSSPVSSGQPQHF.

This sequence joins TRBV9 and TRBJ2-3, with D perhaps TRBD2 (6 bases). V was pared by 7 bases and J by 4 bases, with 13 bases between. Germline CDR1 SGDLS, CDR2 YYNGEE. The CDR3 sequence is 13 residues long. In DNA form, the CDR3 reads TGTGCCAGCGGAGCGGAGGGCGCAGATACGCAGTATTTT. Translation gives CASGAEGADTQYF.

This sequence joins TRBV20-1 and TRBJ2-3, with D unresolved. Trimming pared 0 bases from V and 3 bases from J, leaving 7 bases between. CDR3 length: 13 residues. Per the germline V gene, CDR1 is DFQATT and CDR2 is SNEGSKA (reference sequence). The CDR3 coding sequence is TGCAGTGCTAGAGAGGTTGGAACAGATACGCAGTATTTT. It translates to CSAREVGTDTQYF.

In this sample, this clonotype turned up a few times. This chain uses TRBV19 with TRBJ2-7; D call uncertain. The CDR3 is made up of 12 amino acids. Trimming took off 5 bases at V and 6 bases at J, with 11 bases between the two ends. The V gene's germline CDR1 is LNHDA and CDR2 SQIVND (reference sequence). DNA for the CDR3: TGTGCCAGTAGTTTTCCATTTGGCGAGCAGTACTTC. It translates to CASSFPFGEQYF. The variable domain in full, completed from reference TRBV19 and TRBJ2-7, reads DGGITQSPKYLFRKEGQNVTLSCEQNLNHDAMYWYRQDPGQGLRLIYYSQIVNDFQKGDIAEGYSVSREKKESFPLTVTSAQKNPTAFYLCASSFPFGEQYFGPGTRLTVT.

The chain couples TRBV7-2 to TRBJ1-2; TRBD1 aligns across 9 bases. J lost 5 bases, V lost 0 bases, and 1 base had no gene match. Germline V lookup: CDR1 SGHTA, CDR2 FQGNSA. The CDR3 length is 14 residues. The CDR3 nucleotides read TGTGCCAGCAGCTTAGCGGACAGGGGATATGGCTACACCTTC. Translating gives CASSLADRGYGYTF.